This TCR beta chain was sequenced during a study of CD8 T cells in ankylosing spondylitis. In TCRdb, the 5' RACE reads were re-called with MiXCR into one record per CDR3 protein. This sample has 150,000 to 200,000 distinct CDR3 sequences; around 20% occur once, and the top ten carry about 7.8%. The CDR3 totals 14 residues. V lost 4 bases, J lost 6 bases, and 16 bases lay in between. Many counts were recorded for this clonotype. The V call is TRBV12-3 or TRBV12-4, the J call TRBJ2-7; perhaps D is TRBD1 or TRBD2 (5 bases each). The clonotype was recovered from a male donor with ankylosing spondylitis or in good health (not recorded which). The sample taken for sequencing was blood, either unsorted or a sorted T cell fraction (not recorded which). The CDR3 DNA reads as TGTGCCAGCAGTTCGGTGGGGGAGACGGTCGAGCAGTACTTC. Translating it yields CASSSVGETVEQYF.